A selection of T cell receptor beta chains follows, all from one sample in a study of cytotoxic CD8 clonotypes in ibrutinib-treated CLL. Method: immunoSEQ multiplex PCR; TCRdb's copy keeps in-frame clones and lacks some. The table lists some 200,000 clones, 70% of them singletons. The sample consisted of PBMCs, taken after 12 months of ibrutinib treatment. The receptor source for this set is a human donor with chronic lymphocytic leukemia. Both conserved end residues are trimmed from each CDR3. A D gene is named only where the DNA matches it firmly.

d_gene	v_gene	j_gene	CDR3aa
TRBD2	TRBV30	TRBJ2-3	AGTLSGGTDTQY
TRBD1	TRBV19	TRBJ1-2	ASSIDQAGGIYGYT
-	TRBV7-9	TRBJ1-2	ASSPRALPNPFYGYT
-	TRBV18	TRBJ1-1	ASSRPQEINTEAF
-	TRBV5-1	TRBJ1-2	ASSFRGEDYGYT
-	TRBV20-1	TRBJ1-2	SASRGRYT
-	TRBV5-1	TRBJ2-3	ASSSGLSRDTQY
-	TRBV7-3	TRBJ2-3	ASSLMAMGTRSTDTQY
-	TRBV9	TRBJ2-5	ASSVAPWETQY
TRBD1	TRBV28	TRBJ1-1	ASRPGGDTEAF
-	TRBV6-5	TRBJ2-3	ASSTGFLTDTQY
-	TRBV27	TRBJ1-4	ASRAGNGEKLF
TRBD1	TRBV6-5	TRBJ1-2	ASRGTGTTYGYT
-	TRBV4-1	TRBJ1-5	ASSQEPGESNQPQH
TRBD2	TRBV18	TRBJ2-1	ASSPLGLAGQGEQF
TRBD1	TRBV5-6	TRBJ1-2	ASSPRRGRYGYT
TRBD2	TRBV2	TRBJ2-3	ASSFYTSGGADTQY
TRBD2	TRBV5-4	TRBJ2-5	ASSPKTSGIRETQY
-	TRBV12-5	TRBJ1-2	ASGRQLYGYT
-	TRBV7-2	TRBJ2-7	ASSFLGGTASYEQY
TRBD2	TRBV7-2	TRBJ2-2	ASSPGLAGGGTGELF
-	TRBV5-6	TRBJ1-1	ASSFGNTEAF
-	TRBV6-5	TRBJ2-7	ASSYGDRSYEQY
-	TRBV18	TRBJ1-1	ASSPVQSNTEAF
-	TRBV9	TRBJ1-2	ASSVGAGVYGYT
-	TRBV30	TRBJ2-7	AWNNRAHEQY
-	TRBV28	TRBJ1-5	ASRAGGRNQPQH
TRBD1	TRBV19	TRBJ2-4	ASSIGTVLAKNIQY
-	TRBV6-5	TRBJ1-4	ASSMVLNEKLF
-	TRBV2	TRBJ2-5	ASRQGGAETQY
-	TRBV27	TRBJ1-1	ASTKDGLNTEAF
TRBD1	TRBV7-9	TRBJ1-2	ASSSQGGENYGYT
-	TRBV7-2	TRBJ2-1	ASSFPYNEQF